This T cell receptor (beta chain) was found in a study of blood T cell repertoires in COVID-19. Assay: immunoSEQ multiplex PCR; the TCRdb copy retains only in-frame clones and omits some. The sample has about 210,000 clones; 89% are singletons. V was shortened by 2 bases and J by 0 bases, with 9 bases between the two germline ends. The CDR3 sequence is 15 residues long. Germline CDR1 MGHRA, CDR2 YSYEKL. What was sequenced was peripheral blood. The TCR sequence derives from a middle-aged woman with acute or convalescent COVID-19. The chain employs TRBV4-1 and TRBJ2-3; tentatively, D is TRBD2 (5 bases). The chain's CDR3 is CASSQSGSSTDTQYF. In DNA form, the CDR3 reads TGCGCCAGCAGCCAAAGCGGCAGCAGCACAGATACGCAGTATTTT.